Sequencing of this T cell receptor beta chain was carried out in a study of blood T cell repertoires in COVID-19. Study overall: Italy, Spain and the United States were the sources of the convalescent and acute COVID-19 samples. T cells, B-cell-depleted T cells, or PBMCs provided the cDNA or gDNA that served as material.

Original processing methods: Amplification of reference gene primers was used by the study to estimate nucleated cell counts. Here immunoSEQ multiplex PCR was the method, and the copy in TCRdb shows in-frame clones only, minus some. Clone size and V and J calls were adopted from that table, with D and trimming inferred from the DNA. Among 200,000 to 300,000 clones listed, roughly 86% were seen once. CDR3 length: 14 amino acids. The germline CDR1 and CDR2 sequences are LNHDA and SQIVND (reference sequence). V dropped 9 bases and J dropped 4 bases, with 15 bases sitting between them. The sample consisted of PBMCs or T cells enriched from blood (not recorded which). The TCR was taken from a woman aged 40 to 50 with acute COVID-19. This chain uses TRBV19 with TRBJ1-4; no definite D call. This CDR3 is CASREGLINEKLFF. For the CDR3, the DNA is TGTGCCAGCCGAGAGGGCCTCATTAATGAAAAACTGTTTTTT.